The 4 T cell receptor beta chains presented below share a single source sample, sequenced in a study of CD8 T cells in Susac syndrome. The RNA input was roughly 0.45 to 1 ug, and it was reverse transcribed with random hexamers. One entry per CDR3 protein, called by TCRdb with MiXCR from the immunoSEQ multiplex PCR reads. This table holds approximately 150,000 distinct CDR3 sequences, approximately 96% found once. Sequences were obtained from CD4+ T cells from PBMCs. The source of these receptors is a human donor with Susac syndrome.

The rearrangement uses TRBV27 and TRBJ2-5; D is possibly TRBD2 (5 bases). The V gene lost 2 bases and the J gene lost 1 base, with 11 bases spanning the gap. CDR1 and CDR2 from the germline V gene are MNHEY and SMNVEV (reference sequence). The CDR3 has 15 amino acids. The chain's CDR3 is CASSLRGRPQETQYF. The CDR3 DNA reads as TGTGCCAGCAGTTTACGGGGAAGACCCCAAGAGACCCAGTACTTC.

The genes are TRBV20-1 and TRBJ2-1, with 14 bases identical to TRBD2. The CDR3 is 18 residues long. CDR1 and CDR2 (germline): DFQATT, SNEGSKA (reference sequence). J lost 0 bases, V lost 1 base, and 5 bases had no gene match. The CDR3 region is CSARGLAGGMSSYNEQFF. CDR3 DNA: TGCAGTGCTAGAGGACTAGCGGGAGGGATGAGCTCCTACAATGAGCAGTTCTTC.

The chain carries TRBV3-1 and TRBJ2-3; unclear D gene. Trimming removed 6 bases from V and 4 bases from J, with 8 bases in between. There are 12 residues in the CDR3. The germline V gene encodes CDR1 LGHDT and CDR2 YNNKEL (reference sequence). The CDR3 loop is CASSPQSDTQYF. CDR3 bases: TGTGCCAGCAGTCCTCAGTCAGATACGCAGTATTTT.

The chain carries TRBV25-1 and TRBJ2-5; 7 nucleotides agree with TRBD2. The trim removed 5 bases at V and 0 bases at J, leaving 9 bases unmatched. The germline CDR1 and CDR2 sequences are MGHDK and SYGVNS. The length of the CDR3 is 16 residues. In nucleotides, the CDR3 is TGTGCCAGCAGTCAAGGTTTCCTAGCGGACCAAGAGACCCAGTACTTC. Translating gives CASSQGFLADQETQYF.